Each of the 7 T cell receptor beta chains below was sequenced from the same sample in a study of human T cells and chemical hapten exposure. Time point specified: patch test 3, about 24 weeks after DPC sensitization. Treatment described: therapeutic diphenylcyclopropenone sensitization with weekly scalp DPC. TCRdb independently ran MiXCR on the RACE reads; one entry per CDR3 protein. The sample has roughly 90,000 distinct CDR3 sequences, approximately 11% seen once; the top ten hold approximately 0.99%. The sample in question was whole blood, obtained in connection with sensitization to the hapten diphenylcyclopropenone (DPC). The receptors stem from a woman between 25 and 40 years old with alopecia areata. Some clones in this sample may be carry-over from other donors' samples.

The J gene is TRBJ2-1, the V gene TRBV4-1, with TRBD1 matching 8 bases. Germline CDR1 reads MGHRA; CDR2 reads YSYEKL. CDR3 size: 17 residues. V gave up 1 base and J gave up 6 bases; unmatched junction bases: 11. CDR3 sequence: CASSQGPQGAISNEQFF. CDR3 sequence (DNA): TGCGCCAGCAGCCAAGGTCCCCAGGGGGCGATTTCCAATGAGCAGTTCTTC.

In this sample, this clonotype turned up a few times. The V and J genes are TRBV29-1 and TRBJ1-1; the D is unclear. Trimming shortened V by 5 bases and J by 0 bases, and 10 bases separated the two germline ends. Germline CDR1 and CDR2: SQVTM and ANQGSEA. The CDR3 is 13 amino acids. CDR3 coding DNA: TGCAGCGTTTCGAGGGTTCTGAACACTGAAGCTTTCTTT. It yields the protein CSVSRVLNTEAFF. Supplemented by reference TRBV29-1 and TRBJ1-1, the full variable domain reads SAVISQKPSRDICQRGTSLTIQCQVDSQVTMMFWYRQQPGQSLTLIATANQGSEATYESGFVIDKFPISRPNLTFSTLTVSNMSPEDSSIYLCSVSRVLNTEAFFGQGTRLTVV.

This chain connects TRBV30 to TRBJ1-1, with 9 bases matching TRBD1. Germline CDR1 GTSNPN, CDR2 SVGIG (reference sequence). CDR3 length: 15 residues. With 1 base clipped from V and 1 base from J, the junction kept 4 bases outside the gene matches. DNA of the CDR3: TGTGCCTGGAGTGAGACAGGGGGGCCGAACACTGAAGCTTTCTTT. Its translation is CAWSETGGPNTEAFF.

This clonotype was counted a few times. The chain links TRBV5-6 to TRBJ2-3; unclear D gene. The CDR3 runs to 12 residues. V was clipped by 0 bases and J by 8 bases, with 7 bases between them. Per germline, CDR1 SGHDT and CDR2 YYEEEE. The CDR3 DNA reads TGTGCCAGCAGCTTGGAGTTGGGTACGCAGTATTTT. Translated, it gives CASSLELGTQYF.

This clonotype was detected only a few times. The chain has TRBV18 and TRBJ1-2; TRBD1 matches 7 bases. Germline trimming cut 3 bases from V and 4 bases from J; bases unmatched to any gene: 8. Germline V lookup: CDR1 KGHSH, CDR2 LQKENI. The CDR3 contains 15 residues. In DNA form, the CDR3 reads TGTGCCAGCTCACCCACCACGGACAGGTCCTATGGCTACACCTTC. As protein: CASSPTTDRSYGYTF.

This clonotype was detected a few times. The rearrangement joins TRBV29-1 to TRBJ2-1; 9 bases are a match to TRBD2. Losses at the gene ends were 7 bases for V and 6 bases for J; bases not matched to a gene: 13. The CDR3 is made up of 15 amino acids. CDR1 is SQVTM, CDR2 ANQGSEA, per germline. The CDR3 DNA sequence: TGCAGCGAACAAAGTAGCGGGAGCTTCCCCAATGAGCAGTTCTTC. This sequence encodes CSEQSSGSFPNEQFF.

The genes are TRBV28 and TRBJ1-4, with TRBD1 as a possible D gene (5 bases). Trimming removed 6 bases at V and 5 bases at J, with 10 bases between. This CDR3 region has 13 residues. Germline CDR1 MDHEN, CDR2 SYDVKM. The CDR3 loop reads CASSAPGNEKLFF. Written as DNA, the CDR3 is TGTGCCAGCAGCGCTCCAGGGAATGAAAAACTGTTTTTT.